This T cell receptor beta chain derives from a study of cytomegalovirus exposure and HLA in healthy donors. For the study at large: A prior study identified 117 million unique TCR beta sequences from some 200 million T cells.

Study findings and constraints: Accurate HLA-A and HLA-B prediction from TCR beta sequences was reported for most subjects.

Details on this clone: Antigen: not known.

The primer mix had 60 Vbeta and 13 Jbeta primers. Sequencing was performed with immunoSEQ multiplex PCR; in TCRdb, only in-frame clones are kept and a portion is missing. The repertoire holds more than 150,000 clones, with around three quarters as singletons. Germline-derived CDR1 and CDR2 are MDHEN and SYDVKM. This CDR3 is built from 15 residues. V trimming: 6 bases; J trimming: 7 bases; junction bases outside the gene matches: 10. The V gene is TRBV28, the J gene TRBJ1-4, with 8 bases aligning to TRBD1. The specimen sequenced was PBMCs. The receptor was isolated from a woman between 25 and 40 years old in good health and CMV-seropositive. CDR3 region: CASSPRTGWGEKLFF. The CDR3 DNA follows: TGTGCCAGCAGCCCCCGGACAGGGTGGGGTGAAAAACTGTTTTTT.